The 8 T cell receptor beta chains given below trace back to one sample, sequenced in a study of T cell responses to AZD1222 COVID-19 vaccine. The repertoire was sequenced with immunoSEQ multiplex PCR; TCRdb's copy has only in-frame clones and lacks some. The data hold 90,000 to 150,000 clones, with roughly 89% observed a single time. This sample comprised peripheral blood, obtained on day 0 of AZD1222 vaccination. The source of these receptors is an adult in good health.

The rearrangement joins TRBV9 to TRBJ2-3; tentative D call: TRBD2 (5 bases). V lost 4 bases, J lost 3 bases, and 15 bases lay in between. This CDR3 has 15 amino acids. CDR1 is SGDLS and CDR2 is YYNGEE in the germline V gene. The CDR3: CASSPTRIETDTQYF. CDR3 bases: TGTGCCAGCAGCCCCACTAGAATTGAGACAGATACGCAGTATTTT. Full variable domain (rest looked up from reference TRBV9 and TRBJ2-3): DSGVTQTPKHLITATGQRVTLRCSPRSGDLSVYWYQQSLDQGLQFLIQYYNGEERAKGNILERFSAQQFPDLHSELNLSSLELGDSALYFCASSPTRIETDTQYFGPGTRLTVL.

The V gene is TRBV11-3, the J gene TRBJ2-5; 7 nucleotides align to TRBD1. The V gene's germline CDR1 is SGHNT and CDR2 YENEEA. This CDR3 spans 14 amino acids. After removal of 3 bases from V and 7 bases from J, the junction contained 8 bases not matched to a gene. Written as DNA, the CDR3 is TGTGCCAGCAGCTTCGGGACAGCGGAACGGACCCAGTACTTC. As protein: CASSFGTAERTQYF.

The V gene is TRBV18, the J gene TRBJ1-2; D not resolved. The germline CDR1 and CDR2 sequences are KGHSH and LQKENI. The CDR3 is 17 amino acids. Trimming stripped 6 bases from V and 6 bases from J, with 26 bases between. The CDR3 sequence is CASSRGGTGSPRDGYTF. The DNA of the CDR3 is TGTGCCAGCTCCCGCGGCGGCACGGGGTCCCCAAGGGATGGCTACACCTTC.

This sequence joins TRBV9 and TRBJ2-3; D is perhaps TRBD1 or TRBD2 (5 bases each). Germline V gives CDR1 SGDLS, CDR2 YYNGEE. Trimming stripped 1 base from V and 3 bases from J, with 9 bases between. This CDR3 has 14 amino acids. The chain's CDR3 is CASSVMGVTDTQYF. The CDR3 DNA reads TGTGCCAGCAGCGTAATGGGGGTAACAGATACGCAGTATTTT.

This clone showed up just once. V usage is TRBV11-3 and J usage is TRBJ2-2; 14 nucleotides agree with TRBD2. The CDR3 consists of 16 residues. Germline V lookup: CDR1 SGHNT, CDR2 YENEEA. With V trimmed by 4 bases and J by 5 bases, 3 bases remained unmatched. The CDR3 region is CASSWGLAGATGELFF. CDR3 nucleotides: TGTGCCAGCAGCTGGGGACTAGCGGGGGCTACCGGGGAGCTGTTTTTT.

This chain connects TRBV5-4 to TRBJ1-1; D is unresolved. The CDR3 consists of 15 residues. Looked up from germline, CDR1 is SGHNT and CDR2 is YYREEE (reference sequence). Between the trimmed V and J ends, which lost 3 bases and 4 bases, there was a span of 16 bases. CDR3 loop: CASSSVSSAGTEAFF. The CDR3 DNA is TGTGCCAGCAGCTCAGTTTCATCGGCGGGCACTGAAGCTTTCTTT.

The chain couples TRBV2 to TRBJ1-3, with D possibly being TRBD1 (6 bases). Deletions cut 6 bases from V and 0 bases from J, with 12 bases between. CDR3 length equals 15 residues. From germline, CDR1 is SNHLY and CDR2 FYNNEI. CDR3 region: CASSGGGSSGNTIYF. The CDR3, as DNA: TGTGCCAGCAGCGGGGGCGGGAGCTCTGGAAACACCATATATTTT.

In the case of this clone: A junction end diverges from the germline sequence, so it may reflect a read error. The V and J genes are TRBV7-7 and TRBJ2-7; D is ambiguous. Germline V gene sequence: CDR1 SSHAT, CDR2 FNYEAQ (reference sequence). This CDR3 has 15 residues. The CDR3 is CASSLGLRSGYEQYF. CDR3 bases: TGTGCTAGCAGCTTAGGGTTGAGGTCGGGTTACGAGCAGTACTTC. The full variable domain, in which reference TRBV7-7 and TRBJ2-7 provide the parts outside the CDR3, is GAGVSQSPRYKVTKRGQDVTLRCDPISSHATLYWYQQALGQGPEFLTYFNYEAQPDKSGLPSDRFSAERPEGSISTLTIQRTEQRDSAMYRCASSLGLRSGYEQYFGPGTRLTVT.